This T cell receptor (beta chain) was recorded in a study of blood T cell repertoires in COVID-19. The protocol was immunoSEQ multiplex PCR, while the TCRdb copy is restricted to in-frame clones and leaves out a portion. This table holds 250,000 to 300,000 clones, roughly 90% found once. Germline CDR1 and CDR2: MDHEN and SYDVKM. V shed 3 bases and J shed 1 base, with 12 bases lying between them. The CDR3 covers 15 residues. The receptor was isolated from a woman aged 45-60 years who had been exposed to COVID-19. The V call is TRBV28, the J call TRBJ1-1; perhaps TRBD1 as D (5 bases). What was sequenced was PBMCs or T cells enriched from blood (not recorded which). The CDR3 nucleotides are TGTGCCAGCAGTTTCACGTGGGGCACGAACACTGAAGCTTTCTTT. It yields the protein CASSFTWGTNTEAFF.